The rows below give T cell receptor beta chains drawn from one sample of a study of OX40 agonist ivuxolimab in advanced cancers. Assay used: immunoSEQ multiplex PCR; TCRdb lists only in-frame clones, some missing. The data show more than 30,000 clones, around nine tenths seen once. The sample was CD4+ or CD8+ T cells sorted from blood, taken in a trial of the OX40 agonist ivuxolimab. These receptor sequences come from an adult with an advanced solid tumor such as melanoma, head and neck, liver or kidney cancer. Each CDR3 is given with its conserved first and last residue. The D gene is left open where the match is weak. A row's size may be missing; if present it is once, few, many or a size class.

clone size: .; J gene: TRBJ1-1; V gene: TRBV2; D gene: .; CDR3 DNA: TGTGCCAGCAGTGGGGGACGGGCCGAAGCTTTCTTT; CDR3 protein: CASSGGRAEAFF
clone size: .; J gene: TRBJ1-2; V gene: TRBV29-1; D gene: TRBD1; CDR3 DNA: TGCAGCTCCTACCGACAGGGGGCCTCCTATGGCTACACCTTC; CDR3 protein: CSSYRQGASYGYTF
clone size: .; J gene: TRBJ2-2; V gene: TRBV2; D gene: TRBD1; CDR3 DNA: TGTGCCAGCGGTTACAGGGGGTACACCGGGGAGCTGTTTTTT; CDR3 protein: CASGYRGYTGELFF
clone size: .; J gene: TRBJ1-5; V gene: TRBV28; D gene: .; CDR3 DNA: TGTGCCAGCAGTTCCCTGGGGGAGGGAGGAGTTCAGCCCCAGCATTTT; CDR3 protein: CASSSLGEGGVQPQHF
clone size: once; J gene: TRBJ1-1; V gene: TRBV30; D gene: .; CDR3 DNA: TGTGCCTGGATCTTAACCCGCCATACTGAAGCTTTCTTT; CDR3 protein: CAWILTRHTEAFF
clone size: .; J gene: TRBJ2-2; V gene: TRBV6-5; D gene: TRBD1; CDR3 DNA: TGTGCCAGCAGTTTGGACAGGTTTCACACCGGGGAGCTGTTTTTT; CDR3 protein: CASSLDRFHTGELFF
clone size: .; J gene: TRBJ1-1; V gene: TRBV2; D gene: TRBD1; CDR3 DNA: TGTGCCAGCAGACTACAGGGGGTGGATACTGAAGCTTTCTTT; CDR3 protein: CASRLQGVDTEAFF
clone size: .; J gene: TRBJ2-7; V gene: TRBV6-5; D gene: .; CDR3 DNA: TGTGCCAGCAGTTACGACCCCCGATCCTCCTACGAGCAGTACTTC; CDR3 protein: CASSYDPRSSYEQYF
clone size: .; J gene: TRBJ1-1; V gene: TRBV5-8; D gene: .; CDR3 DNA: TGTGCCAGCAGCTTGTGGCAGGGGATGAACACTGAAGCTTTCTTT; CDR3 protein: CASSLWQGMNTEAFF
clone size: .; J gene: TRBJ2-1; V gene: TRBV19; D gene: TRBD2; CDR3 DNA: TGTGCCAGTAGTGTTAGCGTCCTTGCGGGAGGGAATGAGCAGTTCTTC; CDR3 protein: CASSVSVLAGGNEQFF
clone size: .; J gene: TRBJ1-2; V gene: TRBV10-3; D gene: .; CDR3 DNA: TGTGCCATCAGTGGGCTTAACTATGGCTACACCTTC; CDR3 protein: CAISGLNYGYTF
clone size: .; J gene: TRBJ2-1; V gene: TRBV19; D gene: TRBD2; CDR3 DNA: TGTGCCAGTAGTACTAGCGGGGGGGCCCGGAATGAGCAGTTCTTC; CDR3 protein: CASSTSGGARNEQFF
clone size: few; J gene: TRBJ1-1; V gene: TRBV7-3; D gene: .; CDR3 DNA: TGTGCCAGCAGCCCCGGGATAAGGGGGAAAGCTTTCTTT; CDR3 protein: CASSPGIRGKAFF
clone size: .; J gene: TRBJ2-3; V gene: TRBV27; D gene: .; CDR3 DNA: TGTGCCAGCAGTTTTTGGCTTACAGGAGAAGATACGCAGTATTTT; CDR3 protein: CASSFWLTGEDTQYF
clone size: few; J gene: TRBJ2-7; V gene: TRBV5-1; D gene: .; CDR3 DNA: TGCGCCAGCAGCACCGCTGGGAACGAGCAGTACTTC; CDR3 protein: CASSTAGNEQYF
clone size: .; J gene: TRBJ1-1; V gene: TRBV6-6; D gene: .; CDR3 DNA: TGTGCCAGCAGTTACGAGGGACTCACTGAAGCTTTCTTT; CDR3 protein: CASSYEGLTEAFF